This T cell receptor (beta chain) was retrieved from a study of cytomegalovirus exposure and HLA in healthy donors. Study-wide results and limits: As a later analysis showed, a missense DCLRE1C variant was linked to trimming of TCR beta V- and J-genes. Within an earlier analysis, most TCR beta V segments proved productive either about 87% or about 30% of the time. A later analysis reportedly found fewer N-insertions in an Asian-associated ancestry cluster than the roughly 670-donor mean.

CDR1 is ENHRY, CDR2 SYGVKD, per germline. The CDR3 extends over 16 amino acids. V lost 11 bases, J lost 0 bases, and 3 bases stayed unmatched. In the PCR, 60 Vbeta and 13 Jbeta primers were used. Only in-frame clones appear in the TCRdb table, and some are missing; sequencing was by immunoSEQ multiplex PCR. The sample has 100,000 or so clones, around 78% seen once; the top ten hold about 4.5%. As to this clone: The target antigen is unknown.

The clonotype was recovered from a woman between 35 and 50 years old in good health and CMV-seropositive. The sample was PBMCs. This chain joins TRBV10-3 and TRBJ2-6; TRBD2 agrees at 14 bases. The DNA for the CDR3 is TGTGCCGTAGGACTAGCGGGAGGCTCTGGGGCCAACGTCCTGACTTTC. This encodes CAVGLAGGSGANVLTF.